These 22 T cell receptor beta chains share one sample of origin, sequenced in a study of regulatory T cells in long-lasting Graves disease. Indicated time point: newly diagnosed GD, antithyroid drugs for less than 3 months. Researchers made the TCR library from RNA that was extracted from PBMCs. Both iRepertoire HTBI primers and Arm-PCR of CDR3 regions were used to build the TCR beta libraries. From the multiplex PCR reads, TCRdb called clonotypes with MiXCR, one entry per CDR3 protein. Here the sample spans about 540,000 distinct CDR3 sequences, approximately 13% being singletons. This sample was also put to use in a study of T cells in Graves' hyperthyroidism and ophthalmopathy.

The sequencing here drew on peripheral blood mononuclear cells (PBMCs), taken at new diagnosis, from a patient treated with antithyroid drugs. The receptors shown here come from a man aged 30 to 39 with Graves disease.

This clonotype was picked up a small number of times. The genes are TRBV5-1 and TRBJ2-2, with TRBD2 matching 8 bases. In germline, CDR1 is SGHRS, CDR2 YFSETQ. V gave up 0 bases and J gave up 4 bases; unmatched junction bases: 5. The CDR3 is 16 amino acids. In nucleotides, the CDR3 is TGCGCCAGCAGCTTGGCCACAAGCGGGAGCACCGGGGAGCTGTTTTTT. This gives the protein CASSLATSGSTGELFF.

This clonotype was recorded at least ten times. This sequence joins TRBV20-1 and TRBJ2-2; D perhaps matches TRBD2 (5 bases). The V gene lost 3 bases and the J gene lost 1 base, with 15 bases spanning the gap. The CDR3 consists of 16 residues. In germline, CDR1 is DFQATT, CDR2 SNEGSKA (reference sequence). CDR3 bases: TGCAGTGCTAGGAACCTTTTCCGGGAGAACACCGGGGAGCTGTTTTTT. Amino acid sequence: CSARNLFRENTGELFF.

As to this clonotype: One junction end does not reproduce the germline sequence, and a read error may be involved. The chain has TRBV6-5 and TRBJ2-3; 9 bases match TRBD1. Germline-derived CDR1 and CDR2 are MNHEY and SVGAGI. The CDR3 contains 15 residues. The CDR3, as DNA: TGTGCCGGCAGTTACGGGGGACAGGGAGGAGATACGCAGTATTTT. Translation: CAGSYGGQGGDTQYF.

CDR3 region: CASSTQGEGGKLFF. CDR3 sequence (DNA): TGTGCCAGCTCTACTCAAGGAGAAGGTGGAAAACTGTTTTTT. This rearrangement joins TRBV18 to TRBJ1-4; no firm D call. CDR3 length: 14 amino acids. Per the germline V gene, CDR1 is KGHSH and CDR2 is LQKENI. Deletions cut 6 bases from V and 10 bases from J, with 18 bases between.

This clonotype was recorded many times. The chain has TRBV12-3 or TRBV12-4 and TRBJ1-1; 7 bases agree with TRBD1. With V trimmed by 6 bases and J by 1 base, 5 bases remained unmatched. The CDR3 extends over 14 amino acids. CDR3 in amino acids: CASRLTGWNTEAFF. CDR3 DNA sequence: TGTGCCAGCAGACTGACAGGGTGGAACACTGAAGCTTTCTTT.

The rearrangement links TRBV27 to TRBJ2-7, with 16 bases fitting TRBD2. J lost 2 bases, V lost 6 bases, and 7 bases had no gene match. Germline V gives CDR1 MNHEY, CDR2 SMNVEV (reference sequence). The CDR3 sequence is 17 residues long. In DNA form, the CDR3 reads TGTGCCAGCAGCCTAACGGGACTAGCGGGAGGGCCCTACGAGCAGTACTTC. It codes for CASSLTGLAGGPYEQYF.

Comments on this clonotype: A read error is possible here, since a much larger clone lies one base away. V gene TRBV20-1 combines with J gene TRBJ1-1; D not certain. Trimming took off 6 bases at V and 8 bases at J, with 10 bases between the two ends. The V gene's germline CDR1 is DFQATT and CDR2 SNEGSKA (reference sequence). The CDR3 is 10 residues long. The CDR3 nucleotides are TGCAGTGCCGGGCGAGGGGAAGCTTTCTTT. Its protein product is CSAGRGEAFF.

This clonotype was seen ten or more times. This chain joins TRBV7-9 and TRBJ1-6; no firm D call. V was pared by 1 base and J by 3 bases, with 4 bases between. This CDR3 has 14 residues. Germline V gene lookup returns CDR1 SEHNR and CDR2 FQNEAQ (reference sequence). DNA for the CDR3: TGTGCCAGCAGCTTAGACAGCTATAATTCACCCCTCCACTTT. Translating it yields CASSLDSYNSPLHF.

This clonotype was seen at least ten times. The rearrangement links TRBV15 to TRBJ2-5; possibly TRBD1 or TRBD2 for D (5 bases each). Germline CDR1 is LNHNV and CDR2 is YYDKDF (reference sequence). This CDR3 region has 13 residues. Trimming pared 5 bases from V and 3 bases from J, leaving 10 bases between. The CDR3, as DNA: TGTGCCACCAGCCGGGACGGCGAAGAGACCCAGTACTTC. Protein product: CATSRDGEETQYF.

This clonotype came up many times. The chain joins TRBV28 to TRBJ2-5; unclear D gene. CDR1 and CDR2 (germline): MDHEN, SYDVKM. The CDR3 has 12 amino acids. V lost 6 bases, J lost 8 bases, and 13 bases lay in between. The CDR3 sequence: CASRGPRATQYF. The CDR3 DNA sequence: TGTGCCAGCAGAGGTCCACGGGCTACCCAGTACTTC.

This clonotype has ten or more counts. J is TRBJ2-1 and V is TRBV12-3 or TRBV12-4, with 11 bases fitting TRBD2. J was trimmed by 3 bases and V by 9 bases; bases with no gene match: 4. The CDR3 consists of 14 residues. This CDR3 reads CASAGTSGYNEQFF. CDR3 DNA: TGTGCCAGTGCCGGGACTAGCGGCTACAATGAGCAGTTCTTC.

The chain is built from TRBV30 and TRBJ2-3, with a possible D match to TRBD1 (6 bases). Trimming cost V 0 bases and J 0 bases, with 13 bases left between them. CDR1 and CDR2 from the germline V gene are GTSNPN and SVGIG (reference sequence). The CDR3 loop spans 16 amino acids. CDR3 residues: CAWSVRGQPSTDTQYF. The CDR3 DNA follows: TGTGCCTGGAGTGTACGGGGACAACCTAGCACAGATACGCAGTATTTT.

The chain combines TRBV28 with TRBJ2-7; 8 bases line up with TRBD2. The CDR3 runs to 18 residues. Germline values: CDR1 MDHEN, CDR2 SYDVKM. The trim removed 5 bases at V and 4 bases at J, leaving 19 bases unmatched. The CDR3 bases are TGTGCCAGCAGTGCCCTTGGGGTTAGCGGGAAAACGGAGTACGAGCAGTACTTC. This codes for CASSALGVSGKTEYEQYF. The whole variable domain, remainder taken from reference TRBV28 and TRBJ2-7, is DVKVTQSSRYLVKRTGEKVFLECVQDMDHENMFWYRQDPGLGLRLIYFSYDVKMKEKGDIPEGYSVSREKKERFSLILESASTNQTSMYLCASSALGVSGKTEYEQYFGPGTRLTVT.

The table lists this clonotype with many counts. The chain is built from TRBV20-1 and TRBJ1-5; no clear D gene. From germline, CDR1 is DFQATT and CDR2 SNEGSKA (reference sequence). The CDR3 is 12 residues long. Between the trimmed V and J ends, which lost 3 bases and 8 bases, there was a span of 11 bases. CDR3 nucleotides: TGCAGTGCTAGGGAGCTAAGGGAGCCCCAGCATTTT. This codes for CSARELREPQHF.

The rearrangement joins TRBV24-1 to TRBJ2-2; the D gene is possibly TRBD2 (5 bases). The CDR3 consists of 15 residues. V was pared by 5 bases and J by 1 base, with 10 bases between. Germline V gives CDR1 KGHDR, CDR2 SFDVKD. The chain's CDR3 is CATSGAGLNTGELFF. CDR3 in DNA: TGTGCCACCAGTGGGGCGGGCTTGAACACCGGGGAGCTGTTTTTT.

The V gene is TRBV5-1, the J gene TRBJ2-2; 8 positions agree with TRBD1. The CDR3 is 15 residues long. Trimming took 1 base from V and 3 from J; bases not matched to a gene: 2. The germline V gene encodes CDR1 SGHRS and CDR2 YFSETQ. This chain's CDR3 is CASSLWTGYTGELFF. CDR3 coding DNA: TGCGCCAGCAGCTTGTGGACAGGGTACACCGGGGAGCTGTTTTTT.

This clonotype showed up many times. The chain links TRBV11-2 to TRBJ1-5, with D possibly TRBD1 on 5 matching bases. V shed 7 bases and J shed 6 bases, with 13 bases lying between them. The CDR3 runs 13 residues. CDR1 SGHAT and CDR2 FQNNGV come from the germline V gene. CDR3 amino acids: CASKRGGIQPQHF. DNA for the CDR3: TGTGCCAGCAAACGGGGGGGAATTCAGCCCCAGCATTTT. The whole variable domain, filled in from reference TRBV11-2 and TRBJ1-5, reads EAGVAQSPRYKIIEKRQSVAFWCNPISGHATLYWYQQILGQGPKLLIQFQNNGVVDDSQLPKDRFSAERLKGVDSTLKIQPAKLEDSAVYLCASKRGGIQPQHFGDGTRLSIL.

In this sample, this clonotype turned up a few times. The J gene is TRBJ2-7, the V gene TRBV19, with unresolved D. The CDR3 totals 12 residues. The V gene lost 1 base and the J gene lost 3 bases, with 4 bases spanning the gap. The germline gives CDR1 LNHDA, CDR2 SQIVND (reference sequence). The CDR3 is CASSIGSYEQYF. As DNA, the CDR3 is TGTGCCAGTAGTATAGGGAGCTACGAGCAGTACTTC. Full variable domain (outside the CDR3, taken from reference TRBV19 and TRBJ2-7): DGGITQSPKYLFRKEGQNVTLSCEQNLNHDAMYWYRQDPGQGLRLIYYSQIVNDFQKGDIAEGYSVSREKKESFPLTVTSAQKNPTAFYLCASSIGSYEQYFGPGTRLTVT.

This clonotype was seen more than once but under ten times. The V gene is TRBV18, the J gene TRBJ2-2; no definite D call. The CDR3 covers 16 residues. The germline gives CDR1 KGHSH, CDR2 LQKENI. Trimming left V 3 bases short and J 0 bases short, with 11 bases between. The CDR3 is CASSPLESANTGELFF. DNA for the CDR3: TGTGCCAGCTCACCTCTCGAGTCCGCGAACACCGGGGAGCTGTTTTTT.

This clonotype was detected many times. The chain uses TRBV6-5 and TRBJ1-5; a weak D match, TRBD1 (6 bases). The ends were cut back, 3 bases at V and 5 bases at J, with 17 bases in the middle. The germline CDR1 and CDR2 sequences are MNHEY and SVGAGI. CDR3 length: 16 amino acids. The CDR3 reads CASSYLFMGGHQPQHF. CDR3 DNA: TGTGCCAGCAGTTATTTGTTTATGGGGGGGCATCAGCCCCAGCATTTT.

With regard to this clonotype: An end of the junction differs from the germline gene, which may be a read error. This chain uses TRBV20-1 with TRBJ1-5, with D possibly TRBD1 on 5 matching bases. The length of the CDR3 is 13 residues. The germline V gene has CDR1 DFQATT and CDR2 SNEGSKA (reference sequence). The CDR3 bases are TGCAGTGCTATGGGGGGGGGAAATCAGCCCCAGCAATTT. Residues: CSAMGGGNQPQQF.

A remark on this clonotype: A single base separates this from a much larger clone, so it may be a read error. The chain recombines TRBV20-1 with TRBJ2-1; possible D gene TRBD2, 5 bases. The germline gives CDR1 DFQATT, CDR2 SNEGSKA (reference sequence). The CDR3 spans 14 residues. V shed 7 bases and J shed 8 bases, with 21 bases lying between them. CDR3 sequence (DNA): TGCAGTGTGGGCCCTGTGCTACTAGTCGATGAGCAGTTCTTC. This sequence encodes CSVGPVLLVDEQFF.